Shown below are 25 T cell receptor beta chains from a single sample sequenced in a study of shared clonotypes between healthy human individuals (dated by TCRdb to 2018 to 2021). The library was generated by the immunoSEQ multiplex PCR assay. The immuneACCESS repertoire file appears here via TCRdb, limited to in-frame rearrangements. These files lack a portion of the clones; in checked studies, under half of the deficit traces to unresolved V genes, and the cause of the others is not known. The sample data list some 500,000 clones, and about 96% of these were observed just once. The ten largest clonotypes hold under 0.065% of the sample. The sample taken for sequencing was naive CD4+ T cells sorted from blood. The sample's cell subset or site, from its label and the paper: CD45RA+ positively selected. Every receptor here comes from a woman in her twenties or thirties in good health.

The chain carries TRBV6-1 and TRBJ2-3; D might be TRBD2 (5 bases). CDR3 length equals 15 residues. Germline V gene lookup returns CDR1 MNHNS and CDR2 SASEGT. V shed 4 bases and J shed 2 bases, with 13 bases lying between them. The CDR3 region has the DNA TGTGCCAGCAGTGCACAGCCGGGAAACACAGATACGCAGTATTTT. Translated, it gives CASSAQPGNTDTQYF.

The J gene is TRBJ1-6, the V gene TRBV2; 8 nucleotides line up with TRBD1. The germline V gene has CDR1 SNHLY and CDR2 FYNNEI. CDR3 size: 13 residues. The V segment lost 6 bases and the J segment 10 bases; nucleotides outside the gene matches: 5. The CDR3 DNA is TGTGCCAGCAGCGCGGACAGGGAATCACCCCTCCACTTT. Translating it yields CASSADRESPLHF. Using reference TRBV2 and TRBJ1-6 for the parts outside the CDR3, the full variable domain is EPEVTQTPSHQVTQMGQEVILRCVPISNHLYFYWYRQILGQKVEFLVSFYNNEISEKSEIFDDQFSVERPDGSNFTLKIRSTKLEDSAMYFCASSADRESPLHFGNGTRLTVT.

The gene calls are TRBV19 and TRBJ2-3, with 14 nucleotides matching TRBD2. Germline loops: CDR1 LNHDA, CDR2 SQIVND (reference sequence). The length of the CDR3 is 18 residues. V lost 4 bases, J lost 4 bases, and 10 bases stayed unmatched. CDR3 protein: CASSRGLAGVKGADTQYF. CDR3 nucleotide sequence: TGTGCCAGTAGTAGGGGACTAGCGGGAGTTAAGGGCGCAGATACGCAGTATTTT.

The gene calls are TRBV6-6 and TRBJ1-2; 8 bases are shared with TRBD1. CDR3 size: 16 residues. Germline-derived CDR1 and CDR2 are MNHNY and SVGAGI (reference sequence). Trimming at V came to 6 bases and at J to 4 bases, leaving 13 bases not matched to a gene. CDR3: CASRSGQGSSGYGYTF. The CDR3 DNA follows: TGTGCCAGCAGGTCAGGACAGGGCTCTTCTGGCTATGGCTACACCTTC.

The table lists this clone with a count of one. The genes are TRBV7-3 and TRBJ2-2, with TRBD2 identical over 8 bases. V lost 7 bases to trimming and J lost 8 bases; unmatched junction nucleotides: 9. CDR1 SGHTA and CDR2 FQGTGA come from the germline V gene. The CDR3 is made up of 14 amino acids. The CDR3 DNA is TGTGCCAGCATAGCGGGAAGTATCACTGGGGAGCTGTTTTTT. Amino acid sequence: CASIAGSITGELFF. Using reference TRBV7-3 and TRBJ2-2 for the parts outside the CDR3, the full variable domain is GAGVSQTPSNKVTEKGKYVELRCDPISGHTALYWYRQSLGQGPEFLIYFQGTGAADDSGLPNDRFFAVRPEGSVSTLKIQRTERGDSAVYLCASIAGSITGELFFGEGSRLTVL.

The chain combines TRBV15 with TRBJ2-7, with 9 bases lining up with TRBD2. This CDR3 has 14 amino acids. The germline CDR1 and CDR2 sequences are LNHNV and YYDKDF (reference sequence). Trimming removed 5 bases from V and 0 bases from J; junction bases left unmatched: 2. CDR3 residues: CATSHSGSSYEQYF. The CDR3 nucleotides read TGTGCCACCAGCCATAGCGGGAGCTCCTACGAGCAGTACTTC.

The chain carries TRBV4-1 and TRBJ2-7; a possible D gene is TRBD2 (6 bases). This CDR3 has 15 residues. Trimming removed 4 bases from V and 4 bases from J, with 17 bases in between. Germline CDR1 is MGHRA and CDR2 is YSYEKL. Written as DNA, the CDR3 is TGCGCCAGCAGCCTAGGCGGGACCGGGGGTTACGAGCAGTACTTC. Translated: CASSLGGTGGYEQYF.

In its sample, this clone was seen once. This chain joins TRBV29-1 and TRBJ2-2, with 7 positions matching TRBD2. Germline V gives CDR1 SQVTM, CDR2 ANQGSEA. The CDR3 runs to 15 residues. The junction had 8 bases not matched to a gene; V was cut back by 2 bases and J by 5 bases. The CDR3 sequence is CSVEFGLVRTGELFF. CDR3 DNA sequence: TGCAGCGTTGAATTCGGACTAGTAAGGACCGGGGAGCTGTTTTTT.

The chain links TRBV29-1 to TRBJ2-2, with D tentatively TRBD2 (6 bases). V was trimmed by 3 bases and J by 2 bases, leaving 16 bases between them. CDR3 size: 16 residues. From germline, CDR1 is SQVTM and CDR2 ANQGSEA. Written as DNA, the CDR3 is TGCAGCGTTGAGGAATTTTTCGGGGGAAACACCGGGGAGCTGTTTTTT. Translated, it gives CSVEEFFGGNTGELFF.

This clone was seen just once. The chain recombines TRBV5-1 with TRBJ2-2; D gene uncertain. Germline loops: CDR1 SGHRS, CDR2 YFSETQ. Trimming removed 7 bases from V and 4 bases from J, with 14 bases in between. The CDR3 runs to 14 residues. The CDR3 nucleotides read TGCGCCAGCGGGCGTATGACTGGCACCGGGGAGCTGTTTTTT. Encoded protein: CASGRMTGTGELFF. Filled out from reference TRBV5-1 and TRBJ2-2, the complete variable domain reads KAGVTQTPRYLIKTRGQQVTLSCSPISGHRSVSWYQQTPGQGLQFLFEYFSETQRNKGNFPGRFSGRQFSNSRSEMNVSTLELGDSALYLCASGRMTGTGELFFGEGSRLTVL.

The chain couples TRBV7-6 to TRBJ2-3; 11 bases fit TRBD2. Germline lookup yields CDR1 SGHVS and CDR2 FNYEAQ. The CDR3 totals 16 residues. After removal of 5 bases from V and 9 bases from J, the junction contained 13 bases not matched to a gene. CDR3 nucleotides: TGTGCCAGCAGCCAAACATATAGCGGGAGGGCCTTGACGCAGTATTTT. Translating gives CASSQTYSGRALTQYF.

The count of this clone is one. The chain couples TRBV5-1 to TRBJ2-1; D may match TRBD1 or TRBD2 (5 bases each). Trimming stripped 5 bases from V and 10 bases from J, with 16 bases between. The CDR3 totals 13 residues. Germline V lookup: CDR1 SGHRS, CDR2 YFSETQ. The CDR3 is CASSQNRDREQFF. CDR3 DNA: TGCGCCAGCAGTCAAAACCGGGACCGAGAGCAGTTCTTC.

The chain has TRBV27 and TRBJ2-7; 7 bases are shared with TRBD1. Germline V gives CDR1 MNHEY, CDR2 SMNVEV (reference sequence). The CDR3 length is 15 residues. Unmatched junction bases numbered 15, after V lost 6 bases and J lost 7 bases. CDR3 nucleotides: TGTGCCAGCAGCTATTGGGACAGCCGGATTGAAGAGCAGTACTTC. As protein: CASSYWDSRIEEQYF.

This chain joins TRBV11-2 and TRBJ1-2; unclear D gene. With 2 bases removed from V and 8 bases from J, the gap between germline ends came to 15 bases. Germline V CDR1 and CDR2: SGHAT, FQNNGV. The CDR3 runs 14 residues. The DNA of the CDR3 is TGTGCCAGCAGCTTACAATTGGACCAGGTCGGCTACACCTTC. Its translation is CASSLQLDQVGYTF.

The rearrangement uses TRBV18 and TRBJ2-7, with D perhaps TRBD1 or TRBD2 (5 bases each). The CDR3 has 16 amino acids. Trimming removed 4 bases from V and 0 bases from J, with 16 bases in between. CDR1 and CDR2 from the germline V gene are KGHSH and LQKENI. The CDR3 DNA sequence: TGTGCCAGCTCACAGGAAGGGACGGTGAGCTCCTACGAGCAGTACTTC. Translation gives CASSQEGTVSSYEQYF.

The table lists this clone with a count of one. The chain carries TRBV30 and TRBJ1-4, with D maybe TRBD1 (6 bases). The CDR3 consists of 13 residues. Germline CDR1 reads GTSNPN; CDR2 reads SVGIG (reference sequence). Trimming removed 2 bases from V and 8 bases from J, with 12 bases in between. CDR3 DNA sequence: TGTGCCTGGAGTCCAGCGGGGGGCGAAAAACTGTTTTTT. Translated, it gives CAWSPAGGEKLFF. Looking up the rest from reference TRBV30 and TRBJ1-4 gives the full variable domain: SQTIHQWPATLVQPVGSPLSLECTVEGTSNPNLYWYRQAAGRGLQLLFYSVGIGQISSEVPQNLSASRPQDRQFILSSKKLLLSDSGFYLCAWSPAGGEKLFFGSGTQLSVL.

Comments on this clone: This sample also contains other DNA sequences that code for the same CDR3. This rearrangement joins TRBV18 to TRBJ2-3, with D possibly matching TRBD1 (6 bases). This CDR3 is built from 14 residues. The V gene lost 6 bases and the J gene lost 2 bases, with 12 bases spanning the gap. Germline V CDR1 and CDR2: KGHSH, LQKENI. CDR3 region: CASSPPGVTDTQYF. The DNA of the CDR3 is TGTGCCAGCTCCCCCCCAGGGGTCACAGATACGCAGTATTTT. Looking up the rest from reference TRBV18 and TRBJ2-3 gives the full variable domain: NAGVMQNPRHLVRRRGQEARLRCSPMKGHSHVYWYRQLPEEGLKFMVYLQKENIIDESGMPKERFSAEFPKEGPSILRIQQVVRGDSAAYFCASSPPGVTDTQYFGPGTRLTVL.

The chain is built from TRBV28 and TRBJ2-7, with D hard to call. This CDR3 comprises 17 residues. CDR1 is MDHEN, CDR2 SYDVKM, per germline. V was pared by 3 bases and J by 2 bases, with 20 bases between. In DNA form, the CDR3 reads TGTGCCAGCAGTTTCACCCCCGGCTTGGGTCCCGCCTACGAGCAGTACTTC. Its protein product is CASSFTPGLGPAYEQYF. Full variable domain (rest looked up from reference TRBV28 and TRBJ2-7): DVKVTQSSRYLVKRTGEKVFLECVQDMDHENMFWYRQDPGLGLRLIYFSYDVKMKEKGDIPEGYSVSREKKERFSLILESASTNQTSMYLCASSFTPGLGPAYEQYFGPGTRLTVT.

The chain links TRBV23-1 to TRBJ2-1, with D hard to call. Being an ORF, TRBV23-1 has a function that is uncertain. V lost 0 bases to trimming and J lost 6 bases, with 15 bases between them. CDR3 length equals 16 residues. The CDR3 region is CASSQSNPFGGNEQFF. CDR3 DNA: TGCGCCAGCAGTCAATCGAACCCCTTTGGCGGCAATGAGCAGTTCTTC.

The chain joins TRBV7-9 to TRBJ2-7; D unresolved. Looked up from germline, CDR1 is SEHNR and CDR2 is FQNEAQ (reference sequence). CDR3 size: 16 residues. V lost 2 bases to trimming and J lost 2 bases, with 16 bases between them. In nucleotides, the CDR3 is TGTGCCAGCAGCTTAACCCCGGTCACCAATCCCTACGAGCAGTACTTC. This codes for CASSLTPVTNPYEQYF.

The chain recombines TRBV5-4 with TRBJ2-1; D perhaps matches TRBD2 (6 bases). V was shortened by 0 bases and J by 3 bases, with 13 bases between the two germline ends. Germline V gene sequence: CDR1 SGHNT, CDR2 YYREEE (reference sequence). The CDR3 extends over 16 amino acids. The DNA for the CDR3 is TGTGCCAGCAGCTTGGTGAGGGCTAGCGACTACAATGAGCAGTTCTTC. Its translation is CASSLVRASDYNEQFF.

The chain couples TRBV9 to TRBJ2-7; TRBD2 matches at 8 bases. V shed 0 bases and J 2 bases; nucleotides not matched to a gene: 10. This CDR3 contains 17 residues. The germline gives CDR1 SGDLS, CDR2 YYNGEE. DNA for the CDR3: TGTGCCAGCAGCGTAGGCTTCTCCAGCGGGAGTACCTACGAGCAGTACTTC. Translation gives CASSVGFSSGSTYEQYF.

The CDR3 DNA sequence: TGTGCCAGCAGCTTAACTAGGAGCCTCTATAATTCACCCCTCCACTTT. Translation: CASSLTRSLYNSPLHF. This sequence joins TRBV7-9 and TRBJ1-6; D gene uncertain. The CDR3 covers 16 residues. Trimming removed 2 bases from V and 3 bases from J, with 11 bases in between. CDR1 SEHNR and CDR2 FQNEAQ come from the germline V gene (reference sequence).

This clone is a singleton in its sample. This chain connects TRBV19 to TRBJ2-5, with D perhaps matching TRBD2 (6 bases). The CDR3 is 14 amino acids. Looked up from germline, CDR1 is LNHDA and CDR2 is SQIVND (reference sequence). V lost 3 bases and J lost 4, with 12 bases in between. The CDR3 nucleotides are TGTGCCAGTAGTATCAGGACGGGGGTAGAGACCCAGTACTTC. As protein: CASSIRTGVETQYF.

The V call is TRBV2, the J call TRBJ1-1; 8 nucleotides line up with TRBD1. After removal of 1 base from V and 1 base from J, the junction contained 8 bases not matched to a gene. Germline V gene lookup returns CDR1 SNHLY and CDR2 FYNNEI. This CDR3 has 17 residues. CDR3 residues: CASSEEGQGPWNTEAFF. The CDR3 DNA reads TGTGCCAGCAGTGAAGAAGGACAGGGCCCTTGGAACACTGAAGCTTTCTTT.